This T cell receptor beta chain appears in the sequencing data of a study of graft-versus-host responses after intestinal transplantation. At the level of the study: Induction with anti-thymocyte globulin, then tacrolimus and steroids for roughly three years, was given to all recipients.

Concerning this clone: What it binds is unknown.

The data were produced by immunoSEQ multiplex PCR, yet TCRdb's version contains in-frame clones alone and is incomplete. The repertoire holds tens of thousands of clones, approximately 95% seen once, with 0.45% to 0.6% in the top ten. This CDR3 spans 16 amino acids. Trimming removed 3 bases from V and 0 bases from J; junction bases left unmatched: 7. From germline, CDR1 is MGHRA and CDR2 YSYEKL. Study-wide results and caveats: Early post-transplant HvG declines were associated with peak circulating GvH clone levels. GvH clones occurred in recipient marrow; some first appeared in ileum or blood.

This TCR was recovered from a human donor who received an intestinal transplant. Material: unstimulated CD8+ T cells sorted from spleen or lymph node cells, obtained before intestinal transplant. This chain joins TRBV4-1 and TRBJ1-2, with TRBD1 matching over 7 bases. The DNA for the CDR3 is TGCGCCAGCAGCCACACGACAGGGACAGCTAACTATGGCTACACCTTC. It encodes CASSHTTGTANYGYTF.